These 18 T cell receptor beta chains originate from one sample sequenced in a study of blood T cell repertoires in COVID-19 (dated by TCRdb to the early 2020s). To prepare the library, the immunoSEQ multiplex PCR assay was applied. TCRdb limited this immuneACCESS table to in-frame rearrangements with V and J called. A share of clones is missing; checked studies link under half to unresolved V genes, and the rest is unexplained. This sample comprises some 190,000 clones, about nine tenths of them detected only once. The ten top clones hold approximately 1.1% of the sample. The source material was peripheral blood. These receptors originate from a man aged 30 to 45 with acute or convalescent COVID-19.

The chain joins TRBV6-6 to TRBJ2-5; D is perhaps TRBD2 (6 bases). The length of the CDR3 is 13 residues. The V end was cut by 2 bases, the J end by 4 bases, with 8 bases between. Germline CDR1 MNHNY, CDR2 SVGAGI (reference sequence). CDR3 protein: CASSYRRAETQYF. The DNA of the CDR3 is TGTGCCAGCAGTTACCGGAGGGCAGAGACCCAGTACTTC.

In DNA, the CDR3 is TGCGCCAGCAGCACGCGGGGGGTTAACGCCTACGAGCAGTACTTC. It codes for CASSTRGVNAYEQYF. This chain joins TRBV5-1 and TRBJ2-7; the match to TRBD2 covers 8 bases. Germline assignment: CDR1 SGHRS and CDR2 YFSETQ. V dropped 4 bases and J dropped 2; count of bases not matched to a gene: 8. The CDR3 is made up of 15 amino acids.

The rearrangement uses TRBV28 and TRBJ2-7, with TRBD2 matching over 8 bases. V lost 5 bases, J lost 3 bases, and 6 bases stayed unmatched. The CDR3 extends over 14 amino acids. Germline CDR1 and CDR2: MDHEN and SYDVKM. CDR3 sequence: CASSPSGSLYEQYF. CDR3 bases: TGTGCCAGCAGTCCAAGCGGGAGCCTCTACGAGCAGTACTTC. The full variable domain, rest sourced from reference TRBV28 and TRBJ2-7, is DVKVTQSSRYLVKRTGEKVFLECVQDMDHENMFWYRQDPGLGLRLIYFSYDVKMKEKGDIPEGYSVSREKKERFSLILESASTNQTSMYLCASSPSGSLYEQYFGPGTRLTVT.

The rearrangement links TRBV10-1 to TRBJ2-2; TRBD1 aligns across 7 bases. The CDR3 consists of 13 residues. Germline V gives CDR1 WNHNN, CDR2 SYGVQD (reference sequence). The V segment lost 5 bases and the J segment 5 bases; nucleotides outside the gene matches: 2. The CDR3 DNA reads TGCGCCAGCAGTCCACAGGGGACCGGGGAGCTGTTTTTT. As protein: CASSPQGTGELFF.

This chain uses TRBV30 with TRBJ1-1, with unresolved D. Deletions cut 0 bases from V and 7 bases from J, with 12 bases between. Germline V gene lookup returns CDR1 GTSNPN and CDR2 SVGIG (reference sequence). The CDR3 is made up of 13 amino acids. The CDR3 sequence: CAWSVLAGNEAFF. The CDR3 DNA reads TGTGCCTGGAGTGTACTGGCGGGGAATGAAGCTTTCTTT.

This chain connects TRBV30 to TRBJ1-5; 9 bases fit TRBD1. The CDR3 loop spans 15 amino acids. The ends lost 2 bases at V and 1 base at J; junction bases unmatched: 3. Germline lookup yields CDR1 GTSNPN and CDR2 SVGIG (reference sequence). CDR3 region: CAWSRGQGSNQPQHF. CDR3 nucleotides: TGTGCCTGGAGTCGGGGACAGGGAAGCAATCAGCCCCAGCATTTT.

This sequence joins TRBV5-1 and TRBJ2-3, with D unresolved. Between the trimmed V and J ends, which lost 0 bases and 5 bases, there was a span of 10 bases. The germline gives CDR1 SGHRS, CDR2 YFSETQ. CDR3 length: 14 amino acids. In DNA, the CDR3 is TGCGCCAGCAGCTTGGGCCGAAGCGAAGATACGCAGTATTTT. Amino acid sequence: CASSLGRSEDTQYF.

The CDR3 is CASSYSPSGYYNEQFF. The CDR3 DNA reads TGTGCCAGCAGTTATTCGCCTAGCGGTTATTACAATGAGCAGTTCTTC. The genes are TRBV6-9 and TRBJ2-1; TRBD2 aligns across 7 bases. Looked up from germline, CDR1 is MNHGY and CDR2 is SVAAGI. CDR3 size: 16 residues. After removal of 0 bases from V and 4 bases from J, the junction contained 6 bases not matched to a gene.

This clone has just one count. The chain recombines TRBV11-2 with TRBJ2-5, with 8 bases aligning to TRBD2. Germline V lookup: CDR1 SGHAT, CDR2 FQNNGV. The junction had 5 bases not matched to a gene; V was cut back by 3 bases and J by 2 bases. This CDR3 region has 15 residues. The CDR3 bases are TGTGCCAGCAGCTTTGCGGGAGGACCTCAAGAGACCCAGTACTTC. Its protein is CASSFAGGPQETQYF.

The chain employs TRBV19 and TRBJ2-3; D gene ambiguous. The CDR3 runs 13 residues. V lost 6 bases and J 2 bases, leaving 9 bases between the germline ends. Per the germline V gene, CDR1 is LNHDA and CDR2 is SQIVND (reference sequence). The CDR3 loop reads CASSTYPTDTQYF. CDR3 nucleotides: TGTGCCAGTAGCACATACCCCACAGATACGCAGTATTTT.

The chain combines TRBV28 with TRBJ1-3, with D maybe TRBD1 (5 bases). The germline V and J ends were trimmed by 5 bases and 0 bases, with 11 bases remaining between them. CDR1 MDHEN and CDR2 SYDVKM come from the germline V gene. This CDR3 has 15 residues. CDR3 sequence: CASSPGLYSGNTIYF. CDR3 DNA: TGTGCCAGCAGTCCGGGACTGTACTCTGGAAACACCATATATTTT.

This rearrangement joins TRBV29-1 to TRBJ2-7, with D perhaps matching TRBD2 (7 bases). This CDR3 has 13 residues. V shed 3 bases and J shed 7 bases, with 16 bases lying between them. The germline V gene has CDR1 SQVTM and CDR2 ANQGSEA. The CDR3 sequence: CSVDVGGAGEQYF. CDR3 sequence (DNA): TGCAGCGTTGATGTAGGGGGGGCAGGGGAGCAGTACTTC.

The gene calls are TRBV12-3 or TRBV12-4 and TRBJ2-2, with 7 bases matching TRBD1. The CDR3 is 13 amino acids. Germline trimming cut 7 bases from V and 4 bases from J; bases unmatched to any gene: 3. The CDR3 here is CASNAGGTGELFF. The DNA for the CDR3 is TGTGCCAGCAATGCAGGGGGCACCGGGGAGCTGTTTTTT.

This chain connects TRBV7-2 to TRBJ1-1; the match to TRBD1 covers 9 bases. From germline, CDR1 is SGHTA and CDR2 FQGNSA. The CDR3 contains 15 residues. V shed 5 bases and J 4 bases; nucleotides not matched to a gene: 8. This chain's CDR3 is CASSAPGQGSTEAFF. The CDR3 DNA reads as TGTGCCAGCAGCGCGCCGGGACAGGGATCCACTGAAGCTTTCTTT.

The chain joins TRBV24-1 to TRBJ2-2, with 9 nucleotides matching TRBD1. Germline-derived CDR1 and CDR2 are KGHDR and SFDVKD. CDR3 length equals 21 residues. J gave up 5 bases and V 4 bases, and 22 bases lay outside the gene matches. CDR3 loop: CATSDPTGGPLRSPWTGELFF. The CDR3 nucleotides are TGTGCCACCAGTGACCCGACAGGGGGTCCCCTAAGGTCCCCTTGGACCGGGGAGCTGTTTTTT.

The CDR3 reads CASADTEAFF. DNA of the CDR3: TGTGCTAGTGCCGACACTGAAGCTTTCTTT. The chain is built from TRBV12-5 and TRBJ1-1; D uncertain. Trimming took off 7 bases at V and 3 bases at J, with 3 bases between the two ends. The germline CDR1 and CDR2 sequences are LGHNT and FRNRAP. The CDR3 has 10 residues.

This chain uses TRBV4-1 with TRBJ2-7; 8 positions match TRBD2. Trimming took 3 bases from V and 0 from J; bases not matched to a gene: 4. Germline assignment: CDR1 MGHRA and CDR2 YSYEKL. The CDR3 extends over 15 amino acids. CDR3 amino acids: CASSHIAGYSYEQYF. CDR3 nucleotides: TGCGCCAGCAGCCACATAGCGGGATACTCCTACGAGCAGTACTTC.

This clone showed up just once. The chain employs TRBV5-1 and TRBJ2-6; tentatively, D is TRBD2 (5 bases). This CDR3 contains 15 residues. Per germline, CDR1 SGHRS and CDR2 YFSETQ. V was trimmed by 0 bases and J by 4 bases, leaving 8 bases between them. CDR3 coding DNA: TGCGCCAGCAGCTTGGCCGGGGAAGGGGCCAACGTCCTGACTTTC. This gives the protein CASSLAGEGANVLTF. Filled out from reference TRBV5-1 and TRBJ2-6, the complete variable domain reads KAGVTQTPRYLIKTRGQQVTLSCSPISGHRSVSWYQQTPGQGLQFLFEYFSETQRNKGNFPGRFSGRQFSNSRSEMNVSTLELGDSALYLCASSLAGEGANVLTFGAGSRLTVL.